Reported below is one T cell receptor (beta chain). Clones were sequenced by immunoSEQ multiplex PCR, and TCRdb holds only the in-frame ones, with some missing. The sample yields approximately 110,000 clones, 85% to 95% seen once. This entry belongs to a study of brain T cells in children with intractable seizures. CDR3 size: 12 residues. Germline V gives CDR1 KGHSH, CDR2 LQKENI. V dropped 8 bases and J dropped 2 bases, with 9 bases sitting between them. The TCR originated in a boy younger than two with hemimegalencephaly and intractable seizures. The V and J genes are TRBV18 and TRBJ1-2, with D hard to call. The specimen comprised peripheral blood, sampled at surgery. CDR3 loop: CASAPDNYGYTF. In DNA, the CDR3 is TGTGCCAGCGCTCCCGACAACTATGGCTACACCTTC. The whole variable domain, remainder taken from reference TRBV18 and TRBJ1-2, is NAGVMQNPRHLVRRRGQEARLRCSPMKGHSHVYWYRQLPEEGLKFMVYLQKENIIDESGMPKERFSAEFPKEGPSILRIQQVVRGDSAAYFCASAPDNYGYTFGSGTRLTVV.